The 2 T cell receptor beta chains in this list originate from one sample, sequenced in a study of blood T cell repertoires in COVID-19 (dated by TCRdb to 2019 to 2021). Libraries were prepared through the immunoSEQ multiplex PCR assay. TCRdb retrieved this table from immuneACCESS and kept in-frame rearrangements only. Not all clones are present; in checked studies, unresolved V genes account for under half, and no reason is known for the remainder. This sample comprises some 240,000 clones, about 86% of them detected only once. Around 3.7% of the sample rests with the top ten. Sequencing was done on a sample of PBMCs or T cells enriched from blood (not recorded which). Receptors originate from a man aged 50-59 years who had recovered from COVID-19.

The chain uses TRBV10-1 and TRBJ2-1; D call uncertain. The CDR3 has 12 residues. V gave up 6 bases and J gave up 9 bases, with 12 bases separating them. CDR1 and CDR2 from the germline V gene are WNHNN and SYGVQD (reference sequence). The CDR3 here is CASSPIGGEQFF. CDR3 bases: TGCGCCAGCAGCCCGATAGGCGGTGAGCAGTTCTTC.

The V gene is TRBV7-2, the J gene TRBJ1-1; D unclear. Germline lookup yields CDR1 SGHTA and CDR2 FQGNSA. The CDR3 loop spans 14 amino acids. V was shortened by 1 base and J by 1 base, with 7 bases between the two germline ends. The CDR3 coding sequence is TGTGCCAGCAGCTTAGATGTACAGAACACTGAAGCTTTCTTT. It specifies CASSLDVQNTEAFF.